This paragraph covers one TCR beta chain sequence. Antigen specificity is unknown. This specimen belongs to a study of siplizumab effects on memory and regulatory T cells. Regarding the study as a whole: Significantly reduced by siplizumab was the cumulative frequency of alloreactive sequences, namely those traceable to unstimulated CD4+ memory cells. Tracing alloreactive clones into unstimulated subsets worked for only a minor fraction of them. There appeared to be greater diversity in naive T cells than in memory cells, and naive T cells seemed major contributors to the alloresponse. Tregs that proliferated in siplizumab cultures did not have their suppressive function confirmed.

Trimming removed 4 bases from V and 3 bases from J, with 16 bases in between. The germline gives CDR1 SGHRS, CDR2 YFSETQ. The CDR3 is 15 amino acids. Libraries were prepared by immunoSEQ multiplex PCR; TCRdb keeps only in-frame clonotypes and omits some of them. The data show approximately 100,000 clones, roughly 94% seen once. Sequenced input: Tregs sorted from blood. This sequence joins TRBV5-1 and TRBJ1-2, with D perhaps matching TRBD1 (6 bases). The TCR was taken from a human donor in good health. CDR3: CASSMVGTPDYGYTF. The CDR3 region has the DNA TGCGCCAGCAGCATGGTTGGGACACCAGACTATGGCTACACCTTC.